What follows are 3 T cell receptor beta chains derived from one specimen sequenced in a study of CD4 and CD8 cells across lung adenocarcinoma regions. TCRdb independently ran MiXCR on the PCR reads; one entry per CDR3 protein. The sample holds more than 9,000 distinct CDR3 sequences; 45% to 60% are singletons and the top ten take 18%. The sequenced sample consisted of CD4+ T cells from the margin of a lung tumor. These receptors were obtained from a male donor with lung adenocarcinoma. The CD4 and CD8 labels of this study may be unreliable.

This clonotype is medium-sized within its sample. The chain joins TRBV7-6 to TRBJ1-1; D uncertain. The CDR3 is 14 amino acids. CDR1 and CDR2 from the germline V gene are SGHVS and FNYEAQ. Trimming shortened V by 1 base and J by 0 bases, and 6 bases separated the two germline ends. The CDR3 DNA reads TGTGCCAGCAGCTTAGACGCCCTGAACACTGAAGCTTTCTTT. Amino acids: CASSLDALNTEAFF.

The rearrangement joins TRBV11-2 to TRBJ2-1; D unresolved. The CDR3 covers 18 residues. Germline loops: CDR1 SGHAT, CDR2 FQNNGV. Trimming stripped 5 bases from V and 0 bases from J, with 20 bases between. This CDR3 is CASSRRFGPASSYNEQFF. In DNA form, the CDR3 reads TGTGCCAGCAGCCGGCGATTCGGGCCAGCCAGCTCCTACAATGAGCAGTTCTTC.

The chain joins TRBV4-1 to TRBJ1-2; maybe TRBD1 (5 bases). The V end was cut by 1 base, the J end by 1 base, with 7 bases between. The V gene's germline CDR1 is MGHRA and CDR2 YSYEKL. The CDR3 covers 14 residues. The CDR3 coding sequence is TGCGCCAGCAGCCAAGGGGACCTTAACTATGGCTACACCTTC. This gives the protein CASSQGDLNYGYTF.